Described below is a single TCR beta chain sequence and its context. Its antigen is not known. The CDR3 totals 14 residues. Trimming shortened V by 3 bases and J by 6 bases, and 14 bases separated the two germline ends. Germline V gene lookup returns CDR1 MNHNS and CDR2 SASEGT. The source of the sample is a study of lymphopenia after photon versus proton radiotherapy. Clones were read by immunoSEQ multiplex PCR, and TCRdb kept only the in-frame ones, dropping some. The table shows 77,000 or so clones, with more than 70% occurring only once. Overall study results and limits: Post-nadir diversity loss with photons came from oligoclonal expansion, particularly CD8+ Temra cells. Under photons, naive T cells and diversity fell while effector/memory populations rose.

The sequences come from peripheral blood, collected from a patient treated with proton-based radiotherapy. The chain links TRBV6-1 to TRBJ1-2; D might be TRBD1 (5 bases). This sequence was found in a man aged 55-75 years with pancreatic cancer. The CDR3 region is CASSDPGIYNGYTF. CDR3 bases: TGTGCCAGCAGTGACCCAGGGATCTATAATGGCTACACCTTC.